This is a list of T cell receptor beta chains from one sample in a study of blood T cell repertoires in COVID-19. Sequencing used immunoSEQ multiplex PCR; TCRdb keeps in-frame clones, though not all of them. The sample has 50,000 to 75,000 clones, about 89% seen once. The sequenced material came from peripheral blood. These receptors all stem from a man between 60 and 75 years old with acute or convalescent COVID-19. Both conserved end residues are part of each CDR3. D genes are given only for firm matches. Rows may omit the clone size; those that give it use once, few, many or a size class.

TRBV7-2,TRBD1,TRBJ1-1,-,TGTGCCAGCAGCTTAGGTAGGGGACAGACAAGATCCCCTCGCTTT,CASSLGRGQTRSPRF
TRBV27,TRBD1,TRBJ2-7,-,TGTGCCAGCAGTTTATCGATGACCGGGACAGGGACCACCTACGAGCAGTACTTC,CASSLSMTGTGTTYEQYF
TRBV19,-,TRBJ1-3,once,TGTGCCAGTAGCCCTGAGGCAGCCTCTGGAAACACCATATATTTT,CASSPEAASGNTIYF
TRBV6-5,-,TRBJ2-7,-,TGTGCCAGCATCCCGACAGGGAGGAACGAGCAGTACTTC,CASIPTGRNEQYF
TRBV9,TRBD2,TRBJ2-7,once,TGTGCCAGCAGCGTAGGAGGGACTAGTTCCTACGAGCAGTACTTC,CASSVGGTSSYEQYF
TRBV3-1/TRBV3-2,-,TRBJ1-1,-,TGTGCCAGCAGCCAAGGACGGGGGGTTGAAGCTTTCTTT,CASSQGRGVEAFF
TRBV7-9,-,TRBJ2-3,once,TGTGCCAGCAGCTTAGACAGGATTTCCACAGATACGCAGTATTTT,CASSLDRISTDTQYF
TRBV6-2/TRBV6-3,TRBD1,TRBJ2-1,-,TGTGCCAGCAGTTACAGCTACCCTGCACGGGACAGTAGAAAAGAGTTCTTC,CASSYSYPARDSRKEFF
TRBV9,TRBD2,TRBJ2-1,-,TGTGCCAGCAGCCCAGGACTAGCTTACAATGAGCAGTTCTTC,CASSPGLAYNEQFF
TRBV20-1,TRBD1,TRBJ1-4,-,TGCAGTGCTACCTCCCGGGACAGGGGGATTTTT,CSATSRDRGIF
TRBV12-3/TRBV12-4,TRBD1,TRBJ1-5,-,TGTGCCAGACCGACAGGGAACCAGCCCCAGCATTTT,CARPTGNQPQHF
TRBV29-1,-,TRBJ2-5,-,TGCAGCGTTGTTGCGACAGCAGAAGAGACCCAGTACTTC,CSVVATAEETQYF
TRBV5-1,-,TRBJ1-1,few,TGCGCCAGCAGGGTCGGCGGAGGGGACACTGAAGCTTTCTTT,CASRVGGGDTEAFF
TRBV4-3,TRBD1,TRBJ1-6,-,TGCGCCAGCAGCCGTTTTGGGGCAGGGGGCGTTTCACCCCTCCACTTT,CASSRFGAGGVSPLHF
TRBV5-8,TRBD1,TRBJ1-2,-,TGTGCCAGCAGCCGACGACAGGGGGCCTACTATGGCTACACCTTC,CASSRRQGAYYGYTF
TRBV9,-,TRBJ2-3,-,TGTGCCAGCAGCGCCTGGGGCGGGGACGATACGCAGTATTTT,CASSAWGGDDTQYF
TRBV2,-,TRBJ1-2,-,TGTGCCAGCACCCCCGGTCGTTGGTATGGCTACACCTTC,CASTPGRWYGYTF
TRBV19,-,TRBJ2-7,few,TGTGCCACCCGGGGGTTAGGGGCTAATGGAGACGAGCAGTACTTC,CATRGLGANGDEQYF
TRBV7-8,TRBD1,TRBJ2-1,-,TGTGCCAGCAGCCGTGGGACAGGGGCTGGAAATGAGCAGTTCTTC,CASSRGTGAGNEQFF
TRBV14,TRBD1,TRBJ1-2,-,TGTGCCAGCAGCCGGAGTGAGGGGGCTGGCTATGGCTACACCTTC,CASSRSEGAGYGYTF
TRBV6-2/TRBV6-3,-,TRBJ1-5,-,TGTGCCAACAGTTACAGGATGAGGCAGCCCCAGCATTTT,CANSYRMRQPQHF
TRBV4-2,-,TRBJ1-4,-,TGTGCCAGCAGCCCGGTCTCGGGTGAAAAACTGTTTTTT,CASSPVSGEKLFF
TRBV5-4,-,TRBJ1-4,-,TGTGCCAGCAGTTCCGAGCCCCAAACTAATGAAAAACTGTTTTTT,CASSSEPQTNEKLFF
TRBV27,TRBD2,TRBJ2-3,once,TGTGCCAGCAGTGATGAGCGGGGGGATACGCAGTATTTT,CASSDERGDTQYF
TRBV5-1,-,TRBJ1-1,-,TGCGCCAGCAGCTCTACCGGACAGAACACTGAAGCTTTCTTT,CASSSTGQNTEAFF
TRBV7-2,TRBD2,TRBJ2-7,-,TGTGCCAGCACCCTCGGCGGGGGGGTCTACGAGCAGTACTTC,CASTLGGGVYEQYF
TRBV3-1/TRBV3-2,-,TRBJ1-1,once,TGTGCCAGCAGCCCCCTTAAGACAGAAACACCTGAAGCTTTCTTT,CASSPLKTETPEAFF
TRBV10-3,TRBD1,TRBJ1-3,-,TGTGCCATCAGTGAGACAGGGGTCGGTGGAAACACCATATATTTT,CAISETGVGGNTIYF
TRBV19,-,TRBJ2-7,once,TGTGCCAGTAGTATTCACAAAGCCTACGAGCAGTACTTC,CASSIHKAYEQYF
TRBV7-3,TRBD1,TRBJ1-2,-,TGTGCCAGCAGCTTAACGACAGGGGGCCGGTATGGCTACACCTTC,CASSLTTGGRYGYTF